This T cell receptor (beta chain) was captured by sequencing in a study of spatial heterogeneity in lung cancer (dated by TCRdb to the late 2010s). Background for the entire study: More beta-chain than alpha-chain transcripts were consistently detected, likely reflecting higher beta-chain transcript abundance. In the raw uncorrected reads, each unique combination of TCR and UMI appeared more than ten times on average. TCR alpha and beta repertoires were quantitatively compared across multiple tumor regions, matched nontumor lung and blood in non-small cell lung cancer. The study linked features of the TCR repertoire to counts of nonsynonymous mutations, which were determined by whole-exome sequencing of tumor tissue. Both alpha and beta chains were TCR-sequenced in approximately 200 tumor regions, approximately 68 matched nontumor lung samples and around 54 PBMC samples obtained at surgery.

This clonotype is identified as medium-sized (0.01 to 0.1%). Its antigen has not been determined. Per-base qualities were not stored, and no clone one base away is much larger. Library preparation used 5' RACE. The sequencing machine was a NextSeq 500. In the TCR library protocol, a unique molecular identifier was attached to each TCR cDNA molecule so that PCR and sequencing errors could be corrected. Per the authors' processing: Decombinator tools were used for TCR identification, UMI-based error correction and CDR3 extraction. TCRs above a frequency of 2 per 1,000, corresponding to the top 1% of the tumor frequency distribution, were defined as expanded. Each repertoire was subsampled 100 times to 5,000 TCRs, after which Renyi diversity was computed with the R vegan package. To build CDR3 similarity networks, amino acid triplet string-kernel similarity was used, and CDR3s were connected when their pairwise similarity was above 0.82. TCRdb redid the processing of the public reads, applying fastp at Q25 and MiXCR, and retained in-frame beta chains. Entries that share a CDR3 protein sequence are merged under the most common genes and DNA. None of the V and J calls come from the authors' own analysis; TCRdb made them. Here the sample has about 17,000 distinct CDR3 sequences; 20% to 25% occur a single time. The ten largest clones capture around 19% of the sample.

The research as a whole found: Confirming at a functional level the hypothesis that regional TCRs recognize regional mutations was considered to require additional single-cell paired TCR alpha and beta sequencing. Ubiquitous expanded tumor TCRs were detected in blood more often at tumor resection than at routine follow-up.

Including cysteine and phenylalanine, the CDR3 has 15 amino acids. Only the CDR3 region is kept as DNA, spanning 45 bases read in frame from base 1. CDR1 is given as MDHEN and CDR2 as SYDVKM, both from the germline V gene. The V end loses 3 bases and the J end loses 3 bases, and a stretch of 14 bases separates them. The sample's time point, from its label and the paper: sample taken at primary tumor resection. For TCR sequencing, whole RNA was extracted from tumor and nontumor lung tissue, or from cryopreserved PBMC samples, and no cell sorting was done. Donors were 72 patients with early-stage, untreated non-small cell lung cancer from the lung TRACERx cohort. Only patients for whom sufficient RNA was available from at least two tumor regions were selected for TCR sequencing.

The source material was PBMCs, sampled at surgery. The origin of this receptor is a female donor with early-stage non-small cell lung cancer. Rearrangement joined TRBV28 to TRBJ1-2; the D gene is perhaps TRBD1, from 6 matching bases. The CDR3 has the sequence CASSFPPQGDYGYTF. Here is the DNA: TGTGCCAGCAGTTTCCCCCCACAGGGAGACTATGGCTACACCTTC.